The subject of this entry is one TCR beta chain. Antigen unknown. Blood CD8+ and CD4+ T cells underwent high-throughput TCR beta sequencing. This sample stems from a study of CD8 T cells in Susac syndrome. Whole-study findings and limits: Among active patients and in TEMRA cells, CD8+ clonal expansion in Susac reached its peak.

RNA was extracted with the RNeasy kit, and a quantity of roughly 0.45 to 1 ug was reverse transcribed using random hexamers. In TCRdb, the immunoSEQ multiplex PCR reads were re-called with MiXCR into one record per CDR3 protein. The profile shows 50,000 to 55,000 distinct CDR3 sequences, over 90% of them singletons. The clonotype was recovered from a human donor with Susac syndrome. The specimen was CD8+ T cells from PBMCs.

The CDR3 DNA follows: TGTGCCAGCAGTGCCGAGGGAGGGAAGCATCAGCCCCAGCATTTT. This translates into CASSAEGGKHQPQHF. The chain employs TRBV2 and TRBJ1-5, with D unclear. The CDR3 covers 15 residues. Germline V gene data show CDR1 as SNHLY and CDR2 as FYNNEI. Trimming left V 4 bases short and J 5 bases short, with 15 bases between.